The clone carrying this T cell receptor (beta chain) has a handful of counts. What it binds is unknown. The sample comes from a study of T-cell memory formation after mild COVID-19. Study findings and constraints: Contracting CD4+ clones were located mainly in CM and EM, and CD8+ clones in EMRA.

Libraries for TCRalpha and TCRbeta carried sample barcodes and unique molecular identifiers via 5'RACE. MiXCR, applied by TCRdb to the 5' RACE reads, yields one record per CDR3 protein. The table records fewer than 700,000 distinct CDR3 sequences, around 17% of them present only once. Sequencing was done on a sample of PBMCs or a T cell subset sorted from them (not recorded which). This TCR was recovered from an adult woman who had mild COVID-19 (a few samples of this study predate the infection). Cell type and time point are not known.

CDR3 residues: CASSQAPRGEAFF. DNA of the CDR3: TGTGCCAGCAGCCAAGCTCCGCGGGGGGAAGCTTTCTTT. The chain joins TRBV3-1 to TRBJ1-1, with a possible D match to TRBD1 (5 bases). The CDR3 is 13 amino acids. Trimming shortened V by 1 base and J by 8 bases, and 11 bases separated the two germline ends. CDR1 and CDR2 from the germline V gene are LGHDT and YNNKEL (reference sequence).